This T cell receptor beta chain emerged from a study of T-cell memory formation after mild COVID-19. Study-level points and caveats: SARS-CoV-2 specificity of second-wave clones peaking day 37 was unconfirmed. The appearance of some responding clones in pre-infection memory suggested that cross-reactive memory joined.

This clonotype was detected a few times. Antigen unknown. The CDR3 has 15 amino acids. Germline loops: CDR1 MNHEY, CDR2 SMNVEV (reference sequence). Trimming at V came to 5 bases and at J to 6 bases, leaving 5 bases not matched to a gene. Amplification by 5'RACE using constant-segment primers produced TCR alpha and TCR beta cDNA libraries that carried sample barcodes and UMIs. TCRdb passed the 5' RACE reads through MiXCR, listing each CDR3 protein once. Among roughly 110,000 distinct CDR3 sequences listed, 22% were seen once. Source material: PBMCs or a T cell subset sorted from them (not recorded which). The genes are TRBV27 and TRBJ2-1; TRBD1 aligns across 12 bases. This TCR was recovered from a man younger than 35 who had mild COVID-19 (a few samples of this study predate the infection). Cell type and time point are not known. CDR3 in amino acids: CASSPGQGAPNEQFF. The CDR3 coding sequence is TGTGCCAGCAGTCCGGGACAGGGGGCGCCCAATGAGCAGTTCTTC.